The present T cell receptor (beta chain) was sequenced within a study of T cell changes during pregnancy in multiple sclerosis. The ends were cut back, 2 bases at V and 6 bases at J, with 7 bases in the middle. The CDR3 has 13 residues. Germline CDR1 MGHRA, CDR2 YSYEKL. Only in-frame clones appear in the TCRdb table, and some are missing; sequencing was by immunoSEQ multiplex PCR. The sample records around 57,000 clones, roughly nine tenths being singletons. The TCR sequence derives from a female donor in good health, enrolled as a control in a pregnancy study. V is TRBV4-1 and J is TRBJ2-2; D ambiguous. Here the sequenced sample was peripheral blood, taken after pregnancy. CDR3 in amino acids: CASSQFEAGELFF. Written as DNA, the CDR3 is TGCGCCAGCAGCCAATTTGAGGCCGGGGAGCTGTTTTTT.